A single sample gave rise to the 31 T cell receptor beta chains below, sequenced in a study of T cells in Graves' hyperthyroidism and ophthalmopathy. From RNA transcripts, TCR beta CDR3 regions were amplified. HTBI primers drove first-round RT-PCR of the TCR CDR3. TCRdb re-analysed the multiplex PCR reads in MiXCR, keeping a single row per CDR3 protein. This sample yields about 500,000 distinct CDR3 sequences, of which around 15% are seen a single time; 25% to 30% belongs to the top ten. Material: blood. The receptors were gathered from a woman aged 25-40 years with Graves' ophthalmopathy.

This clonotype appeared many times. This chain joins TRBV30 and TRBJ1-5, with no clear D. The CDR3 totals 14 residues. From germline, CDR1 is GTSNPN and CDR2 SVGIG (reference sequence). The V end was cut by 1 base, the J end by 0 bases, with 7 bases between. CDR3 DNA: TGTGCCTGGAGTGCCGTATATAGCAATCAGCCCCAGCATTTT. Translation gives CAWSAVYSNQPQHF.

At least ten counts were recorded for this clonotype. V gene TRBV11-3 combines with J gene TRBJ1-1; 8 bases are a match to TRBD1. This CDR3 region has 20 residues. Losses at the gene ends were 3 bases for V and 1 base for J; bases not matched to a gene: 19. Looked up from germline, CDR1 is SGHNT and CDR2 is YENEEA. This CDR3 is CASSFFPQRTGLQGNTEAFF. CDR3 DNA: TGTGCCAGCAGCTTTTTCCCGCAGAGGACAGGGTTACAAGGGAACACTGAAGCTTTCTTT.

The table lists this clonotype with many counts. The chain couples TRBV7-2 to TRBJ1-1; D gene unclear. Per the germline V gene, CDR1 is SGHTA and CDR2 is FQGNSA. CDR3 length equals 15 residues. The ends were cut back, 0 bases at V and 4 bases at J, with 12 bases in the middle. The CDR3 here is CASSLALSRTTEAFF. The CDR3 DNA reads as TGTGCCAGCAGCTTAGCGTTATCAAGGACCACTGAAGCTTTCTTT.

This clonotype came up many times. The CDR3 DNA follows: TGTGCCAAGCCACGGCGAGGGAACACCTACAATGAGCAGTTCTTC. Amino acid sequence: CAKPRRGNTYNEQFF. V and J are TRBV28 and TRBJ2-1; D possibly corresponds to TRBD2 (5 bases). V was trimmed by 10 bases and J by 2 bases, leaving 18 bases between them. CDR3 length: 15 residues. Looked up from germline, CDR1 is MDHEN and CDR2 is SYDVKM.

This chain uses TRBV19 with TRBJ2-3, with D uncertain. Looked up from germline, CDR1 is LNHDA and CDR2 is SQIVND (reference sequence). The CDR3 has 14 amino acids. Trimming removed 3 bases at V and 2 bases at J, with 9 bases between. This CDR3 is CASSMTDDTDTQYF. Written as DNA, the CDR3 is TGTGCCAGTAGTATGACGGACGACACAGATACGCAGTATTTT.

This clonotype was recorded at least ten times. The chain has TRBV11-2 and TRBJ2-3; TRBD2 matches at 13 bases. Germline CDR1 and CDR2: SGHAT and FQNNGV. The CDR3 runs to 17 residues. Trimming removed 1 base from V and 5 bases from J; junction bases left unmatched: 6. CDR3 loop: CASSLGTSGSGGDTQYF. The CDR3 nucleotides read TGTGCCAGCAGCTTAGGGACTAGCGGGAGTGGAGGAGATACGCAGTATTTT.

This clonotype appeared many times. This sequence joins TRBV6-2 or TRBV6-3 and TRBJ1-1; D remains ambiguous. Per germline, CDR1 MNHEY and CDR2 SVGEGT. CDR3 length equals 16 residues. Trimming took off 6 bases at V and 2 bases at J, with 19 bases between the two ends. In nucleotides, the CDR3 is TGTGCCAGCAGCGTCGGGGAGTTCTTTCCTAACACTGAAGCTTTCTTT. Its protein is CASSVGEFFPNTEAFF.

The sample holds many counts of this clonotype. The J gene is TRBJ1-5, the V gene TRBV20-1, with 9 bases identical to TRBD1. CDR1 and CDR2 from the germline V gene are DFQATT and SNEGSKA (reference sequence). With 3 bases clipped from V and 7 bases from J, the junction kept 4 bases outside the gene matches. The CDR3 runs 13 residues. The CDR3 DNA follows: TGCAGTGCTAGTACGGGACAGGGCCAGCCCCAGCATTTT. Translating it yields CSASTGQGQPQHF.

This clonotype was picked up many times. As DNA, the CDR3 is TGTGCCAGCAGCCAAGCCGGGACAGGGGGCATCGATGGCTACACCTTC. Protein: CASSQAGTGGIDGYTF. The chain has TRBV3-1 and TRBJ1-2; 12 bases are a match to TRBD1. Unmatched junction bases numbered 6, after V lost 1 base and J lost 6 bases. This CDR3 is built from 16 residues. Per the germline V gene, CDR1 is LGHDT and CDR2 is YNNKEL (reference sequence).

This clonotype was counted between two and nine times. The chain joins TRBV20-1 to TRBJ2-2, with D possibly being TRBD2 (5 bases). The CDR3 is 11 residues long. The germline gives CDR1 DFQATT, CDR2 SNEGSKA (reference sequence). Trimming removed 0 bases from V and 16 bases from J, with 12 bases in between. The CDR3 DNA reads as TGCAGTGCTAGAGAAACGGGGTATCCGTTTTTT. It translates to CSARETGYPFF.

Ten or more counts support this clonotype. CDR3 nucleotides: TGTGCCAGCAGTTTACTGACGGATGGAGCCGGGGAGCTGTTTTTT. Protein: CASSLLTDGAGELFF. This chain joins TRBV28 and TRBJ2-2; unclear D gene. The V gene's germline CDR1 is MDHEN and CDR2 SYDVKM. V gave up 2 bases and J gave up 6 bases, with 13 bases separating them. The CDR3 sequence is 15 residues long.

This clonotype was seen repeatedly, ten times or more. The rearrangement uses TRBV4-2 and TRBJ1-2; 9 positions agree with TRBD1. The length of the CDR3 is 14 residues. The junction had 4 bases not matched to a gene; V was cut back by 2 bases and J by 6 bases. The germline CDR1 and CDR2 sequences are LGHNA and YNFKEQ. CDR3 in DNA: TGTGCCAGCAGCCAACCCGGGACAGGGAATGGCTACACCTTC. It translates to CASSQPGTGNGYTF.

CDR3 protein: CASSSGTVTDTQYF. CDR3 coding DNA: TGTGCCAGCAGCTCCGGGACAGTCACAGATACGCAGTATTTT. The chain is built from TRBV7-3 and TRBJ2-3; 7 nucleotides line up with TRBD1. V shed 4 bases, J shed 2 bases, and the junction held 3 bases outside the gene matches. The germline V gene encodes CDR1 SGHTA and CDR2 FQGTGA. The CDR3 runs 14 residues.

V usage is TRBV24-1 and J usage is TRBJ2-1; the match to TRBD2 covers 11 bases. This CDR3 region has 16 residues. From germline, CDR1 is KGHDR and CDR2 SFDVKD. Unmatched junction bases numbered 5, after V lost 2 bases and J lost 6 bases. CDR3 region: CATSDWNSGRANEQFF. DNA for the CDR3: TGTGCCACCAGTGATTGGAATAGCGGGAGGGCCAATGAGCAGTTCTTC.

Concerning this clonotype: Germline is not matched at one junction end, which may reflect a read error. CDR3 in amino acids: CASGTGTSVKERYF. The CDR3 DNA is TGTGCCAGTGGGACCGGGACTAGCGTGAAGGAGCGGTACTTC. V gene TRBV7-2 combines with J gene TRBJ2-7; 10 positions match TRBD2. Germline-derived CDR1 and CDR2 are SGHTA and FQGNSA. CDR3 size: 14 residues.

The chain uses TRBV7-2 and TRBJ1-4; D is undetermined. Germline CDR1 reads SGHTA; CDR2 reads FQGNSA. V was clipped by 4 bases and J by 0 bases, with 9 bases between them. The CDR3 loop spans 15 amino acids. The CDR3 nucleotides are TGTGCCAGCAGCTACTCGGTGGCAACTAATGAAAAACTGTTTTTT. Translated, it gives CASSYSVATNEKLFF.

This clonotype was counted only a few times. One end of the junction varies from germline; a read error may be responsible. This sequence joins TRBV20-1 and TRBJ1-5, with D hard to call. The CDR3 consists of 12 residues. Germline V gene lookup returns CDR1 DFQATT and CDR2 SNEGSKA (reference sequence). CDR3 in amino acids: CSAVSDDQPQHF. CDR3 bases: TGCAGTGCCGTGTCGGATGATCAACCCCAGCATTTT.

The chain employs TRBV6-2 or TRBV6-3 and TRBJ2-2; D unresolved. This CDR3 spans 16 amino acids. The V and J ends lost 0 bases and 7 bases respectively, with 15 bases between them. Germline V lookup: CDR1 MNHEY, CDR2 SVGEGT. The CDR3 DNA reads as TGTGCCAGCAGTTACTCTCTGTCCGTCGTTCACGGGGAGCTGTTTTTT. Translating gives CASSYSLSVVHGELFF.

This clonotype was counted only a few times. This rearrangement joins TRBV5-1 to TRBJ2-2, with D tentatively TRBD1 (5 bases). Germline CDR1 is SGHRS and CDR2 is YFSETQ. The V end was cut by 0 bases, the J end by 12 bases, with 9 bases between. The CDR3 loop spans 12 amino acids. The CDR3 region has the DNA TGCGCCAGCAGCTTGGCTCAGGGCCAGCTGTTTTTT. This translates into CASSLAQGQLFF.

This clonotype was observed a few times. The chain couples TRBV6-1 to TRBJ2-7; D may be TRBD1 (6 bases). CDR3 length: 13 residues. CDR1 is MNHNS, CDR2 SASEGT, per germline. Trimming pared 8 bases from V and 3 bases from J, leaving 14 bases between. The CDR3 DNA is TGTGCCAGCTCTGGGACAATTTTCTACGAGCAGTACTTC. It specifies CASSGTIFYEQYF.

There are many counts of this clonotype. This chain links TRBV7-6 with TRBJ2-3, with D possibly being TRBD1 or TRBD2 (5 bases each). V lost 5 bases and J lost 4, with 10 bases in between. The CDR3 length is 13 residues. CDR1 is SGHVS and CDR2 is FNYEAQ in the germline V gene. The CDR3 DNA reads TGTGCCAGCAGCCTGGGACGGGCAGATACGCAGTATTTT. Translated: CASSLGRADTQYF.

This rearrangement joins TRBV28 to TRBJ2-7; 12 positions match TRBD1. The CDR3 runs 20 residues. Germline loops: CDR1 MDHEN, CDR2 SYDVKM. The ends lost 5 bases at V and 2 bases at J; junction bases unmatched: 19. CDR3 in DNA: TGTGCCAGCAGTCCGAGGGGACAGGGGGCGCGACTAGCTGACGCCTACGAGCAGTACTTC. Residues: CASSPRGQGARLADAYEQYF.

This clonotype was seen repeatedly, ten times or more. The rearrangement uses TRBV2 and TRBJ2-3, with 10 bases lining up with TRBD2. The CDR3 runs to 14 residues. Germline V CDR1 and CDR2: SNHLY, FYNNEI. V lost 7 bases to trimming and J lost 2 bases; unmatched junction nucleotides: 3. CDR3 nucleotides: TGTGCCAGCATTCTAGCGGGGGTCACAGATACGCAGTATTTT. Its protein product is CASILAGVTDTQYF.

In this sample, this clonotype turned up a few times. The chain uses TRBV9 and TRBJ2-4; 7 nucleotides match TRBD2. The CDR3 covers 15 residues. Trimming took 0 bases from V and 9 from J; bases not matched to a gene: 9. The germline V gene encodes CDR1 SGDLS and CDR2 YYNGEE. The CDR3 coding sequence is TGTGCCAGCAGCGTAGGTCCCGAGCGGGACCTCATTCAGTACTTC. It translates to CASSVGPERDLIQYF.

This clonotype was seen ten or more times. The chain recombines TRBV7-3 with TRBJ2-7; 7 bases line up with TRBD2. Germline CDR1 SGHTA, CDR2 FQGTGA. Trimming removed 5 bases from V and 1 base from J; junction bases left unmatched: 8. CDR3 length equals 15 residues. The CDR3 protein is CASSPHGTTSYEQYF. CDR3 nucleotide sequence: TGTGCCAGCAGCCCGCACGGGACTACTTCCTACGAGCAGTACTTC.

A few counts support this clonotype. The J gene is TRBJ2-5, the V gene TRBV10-3, with 11 bases lining up with TRBD2. Germline V gene data show CDR1 as ENHRY and CDR2 as SYGVKD. The ends lost 6 bases at V and 0 bases at J; junction bases unmatched: 6. This CDR3 has 16 residues. The CDR3 protein is CAIRETSGSDQETQYF. For the CDR3, the DNA is TGTGCCATCAGGGAAACTAGCGGGAGCGACCAAGAGACCCAGTACTTC.

The rearrangement joins TRBV6-1 to TRBJ2-2, with TRBD2 matching 13 bases. The germline gives CDR1 MNHNS, CDR2 SASEGT. The CDR3 length is 16 residues. Unmatched junction bases numbered 3, after V lost 3 bases and J lost 5 bases. Written as DNA, the CDR3 is TGTGCCAGCAGTGATGGACTAGCGGGAGCGACCGGGGAGCTGTTTTTT. It translates to CASSDGLAGATGELFF.

This clonotype has more than one count but fewer than ten. A junction boundary mismatches the germline segment, possibly from a read error. The chain couples TRBV13 to TRBJ2-7; D is unclear. The CDR3 runs to 16 residues. CDR1 PRHDT and CDR2 FYEKMQ come from the germline V gene (reference sequence). The CDR3 region is CASRVGVGSSSHEQYF. The CDR3 DNA reads TGTGCCAGTAGAGTGGGTGTGGGCAGTTCCTCCCACGAGCAGTACTTC.

The V gene is TRBV6-1, the J gene TRBJ1-5, with D uncertain. The CDR3 runs to 13 residues. The V and J ends lost 10 bases and 0 bases respectively, with 10 bases between them. CDR1 and CDR2 (germline): MNHNS, SASEGT. The CDR3 DNA sequence: TGTGCCACGGCACCAGATAGCAATCAGCCCCAGCATTTT. Translation: CATAPDSNQPQHF.

This chain links TRBV12-3 or TRBV12-4 with TRBJ2-7; 8 bases agree with TRBD2. This CDR3 has 18 amino acids. The V gene end was trimmed by 4 bases and the J gene end by 2 bases; junction bases not matched to a gene: 16. CDR3 nucleotides: TGTGCCAGCAGTTCCCCCCGTGCGGGAGGACTTCCGGCCTACGAGCAGTACTTC. Translating it yields CASSSPRAGGLPAYEQYF.

This clonotype has at least ten counts. The chain recombines TRBV18 with TRBJ1-5, with a possible D match to TRBD1 (6 bases). CDR1 and CDR2 (germline): KGHSH, LQKENI. V was cut by 3 bases and J by 8 bases, with 17 bases left in between. The CDR3 sequence is 15 residues long. The DNA for the CDR3 is TGTGCCAGCTCACCGAGAATGACAGGACAAAAGCCCCAGCATTTT. Translation: CASSPRMTGQKPQHF.